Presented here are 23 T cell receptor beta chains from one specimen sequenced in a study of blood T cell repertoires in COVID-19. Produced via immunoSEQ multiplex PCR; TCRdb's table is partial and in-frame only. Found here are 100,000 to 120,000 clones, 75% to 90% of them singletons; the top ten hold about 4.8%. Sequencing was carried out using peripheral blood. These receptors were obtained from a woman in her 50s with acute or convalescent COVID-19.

The CDR3 protein is CASSPPVASYGYTF. The CDR3 nucleotides are TGTGCCAGCTCACCACCGGTAGCCTCCTATGGCTACACCTTC. This sequence joins TRBV18 and TRBJ1-2; D gene unclear. V was trimmed by 0 bases and J by 4 bases, leaving 9 bases between them. CDR3 length: 14 residues. CDR1 is KGHSH and CDR2 is LQKENI in the germline V gene.

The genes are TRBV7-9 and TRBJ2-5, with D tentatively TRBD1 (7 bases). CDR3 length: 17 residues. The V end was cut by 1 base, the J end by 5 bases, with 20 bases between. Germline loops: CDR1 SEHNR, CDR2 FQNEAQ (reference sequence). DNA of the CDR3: TGTGCCAGCAGCTTAGTGAGGGGGCAGGGGGGCCACGAGACCCAGTACTTC. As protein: CASSLVRGQGGHETQYF.

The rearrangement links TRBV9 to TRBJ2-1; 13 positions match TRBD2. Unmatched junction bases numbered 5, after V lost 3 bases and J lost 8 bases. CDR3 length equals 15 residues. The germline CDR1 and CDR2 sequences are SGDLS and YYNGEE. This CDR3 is CASSGGLAGEDEQFF. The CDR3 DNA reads TGTGCCAGCAGCGGCGGACTAGCGGGAGAGGATGAGCAGTTCTTC.

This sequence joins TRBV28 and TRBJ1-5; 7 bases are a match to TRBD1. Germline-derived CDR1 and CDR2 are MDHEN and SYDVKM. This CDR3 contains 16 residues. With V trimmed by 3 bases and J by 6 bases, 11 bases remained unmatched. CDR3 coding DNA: TGTGCCAGCAGTTTGACAGGGAATGCATTTGGTCAGCCCCAGCATTTT. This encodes CASSLTGNAFGQPQHF.

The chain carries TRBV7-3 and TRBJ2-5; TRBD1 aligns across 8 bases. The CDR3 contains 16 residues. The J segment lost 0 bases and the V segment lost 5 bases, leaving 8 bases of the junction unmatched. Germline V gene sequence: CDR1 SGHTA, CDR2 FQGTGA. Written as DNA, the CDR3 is TGTGCCAGCAGCCCCCCGGGGACAGGTAACCAAGAGACCCAGTACTTC. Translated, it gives CASSPPGTGNQETQYF.

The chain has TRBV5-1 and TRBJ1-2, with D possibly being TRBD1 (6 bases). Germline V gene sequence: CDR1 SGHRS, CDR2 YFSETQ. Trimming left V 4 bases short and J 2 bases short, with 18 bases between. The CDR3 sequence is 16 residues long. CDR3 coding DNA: TGCGCCAGCAGCCCCCAACCAGGGGCCTTAAACTATGGCTACACCTTC. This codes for CASSPQPGALNYGYTF.

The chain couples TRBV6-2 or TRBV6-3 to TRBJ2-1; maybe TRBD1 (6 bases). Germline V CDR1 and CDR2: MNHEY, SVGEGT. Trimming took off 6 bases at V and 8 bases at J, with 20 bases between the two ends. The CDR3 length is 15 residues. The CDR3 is CASSRRQGSRDEQFF. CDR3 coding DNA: TGTGCCAGCAGCCGCCGGCAGGGGTCCCGGGATGAGCAGTTCTTC.

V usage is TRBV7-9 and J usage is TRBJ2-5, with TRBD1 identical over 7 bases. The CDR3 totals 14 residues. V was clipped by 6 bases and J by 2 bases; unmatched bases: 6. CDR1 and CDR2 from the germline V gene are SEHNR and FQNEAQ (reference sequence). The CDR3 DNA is TGTGCCAGCAGTTCGGGGACAGCTCAAGAGACCCAGTACTTC. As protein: CASSSGTAQETQYF.

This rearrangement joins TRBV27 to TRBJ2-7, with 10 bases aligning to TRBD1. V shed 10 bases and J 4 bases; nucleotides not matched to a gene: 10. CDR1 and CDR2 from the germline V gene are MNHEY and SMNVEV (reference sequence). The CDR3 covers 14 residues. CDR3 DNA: TGTGCCACCTCGTCGACAGGGGGCCGTTACGAGCAGTACTTC. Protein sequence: CATSSTGGRYEQYF.

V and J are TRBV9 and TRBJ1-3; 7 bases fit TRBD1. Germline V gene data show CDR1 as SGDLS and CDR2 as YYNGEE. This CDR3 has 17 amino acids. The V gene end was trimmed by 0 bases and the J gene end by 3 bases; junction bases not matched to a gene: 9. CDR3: CASSVGTGDLLGNTIYF. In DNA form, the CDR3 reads TGTGCCAGCAGCGTAGGTACAGGGGACCTTCTTGGAAACACCATATATTTT.

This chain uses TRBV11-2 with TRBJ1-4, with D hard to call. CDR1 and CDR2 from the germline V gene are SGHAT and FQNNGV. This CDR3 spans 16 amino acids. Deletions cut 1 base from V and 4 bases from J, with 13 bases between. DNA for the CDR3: TGTGCCAGCAGCTTAGGGTTTACAGAGAATAATGAAAAACTGTTTTTT. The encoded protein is CASSLGFTENNEKLFF.

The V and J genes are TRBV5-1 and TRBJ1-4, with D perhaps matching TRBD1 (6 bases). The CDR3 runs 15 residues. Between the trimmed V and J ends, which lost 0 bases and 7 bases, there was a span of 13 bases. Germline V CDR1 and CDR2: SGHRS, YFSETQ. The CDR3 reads CASSLVAGEGEKLFF. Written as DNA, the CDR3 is TGCGCCAGCAGCTTGGTGGCAGGGGAGGGTGAAAAACTGTTTTTT.

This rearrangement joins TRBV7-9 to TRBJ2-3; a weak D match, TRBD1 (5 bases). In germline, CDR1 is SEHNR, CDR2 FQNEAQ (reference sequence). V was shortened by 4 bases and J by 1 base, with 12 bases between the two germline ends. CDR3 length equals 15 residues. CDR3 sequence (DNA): TGTGCCAGCAGCTCCCGACAGACGGGCACAGATACGCAGTATTTT. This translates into CASSSRQTGTDTQYF.

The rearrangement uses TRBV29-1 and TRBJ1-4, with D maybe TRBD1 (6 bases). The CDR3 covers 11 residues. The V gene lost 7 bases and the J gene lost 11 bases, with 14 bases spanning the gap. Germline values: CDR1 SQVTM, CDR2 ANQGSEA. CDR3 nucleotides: TGCAGCGGGAGGCCCCAGGGGAAACTGTTTTTT. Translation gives CSGRPQGKLFF.

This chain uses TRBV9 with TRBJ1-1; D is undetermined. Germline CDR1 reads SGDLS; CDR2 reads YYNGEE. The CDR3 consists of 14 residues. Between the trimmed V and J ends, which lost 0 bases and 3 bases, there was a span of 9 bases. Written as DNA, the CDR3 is TGTGCCAGCAGCGTAGGCCAGCGGGACACTGAAGCTTTCTTT. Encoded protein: CASSVGQRDTEAFF.

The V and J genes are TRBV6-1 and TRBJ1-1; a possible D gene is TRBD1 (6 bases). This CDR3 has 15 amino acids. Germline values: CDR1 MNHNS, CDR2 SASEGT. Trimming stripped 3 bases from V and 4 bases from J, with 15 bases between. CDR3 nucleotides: TGTGCCAGCAGTGAGGCTCCCCGAGGGGGCACTGAAGCTTTCTTT. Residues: CASSEAPRGGTEAFF.

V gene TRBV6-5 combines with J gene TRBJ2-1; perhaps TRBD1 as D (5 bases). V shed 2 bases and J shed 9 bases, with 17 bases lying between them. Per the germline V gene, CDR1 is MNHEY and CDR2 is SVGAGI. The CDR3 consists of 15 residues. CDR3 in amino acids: CASSYMPRVKGEQFF. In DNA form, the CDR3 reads TGTGCCAGCAGTTACATGCCCAGGGTCAAGGGTGAGCAGTTCTTC.

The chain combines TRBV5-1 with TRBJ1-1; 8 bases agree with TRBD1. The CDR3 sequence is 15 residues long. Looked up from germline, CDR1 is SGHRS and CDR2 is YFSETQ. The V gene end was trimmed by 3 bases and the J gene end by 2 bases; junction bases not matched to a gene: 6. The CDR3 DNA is TGCGCCAGCAGCTCTACCGGGACAGGCAACACTGAAGCTTTCTTT. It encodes CASSSTGTGNTEAFF. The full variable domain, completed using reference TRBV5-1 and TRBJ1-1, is KAGVTQTPRYLIKTRGQQVTLSCSPISGHRSVSWYQQTPGQGLQFLFEYFSETQRNKGNFPGRFSGRQFSNSRSEMNVSTLELGDSALYLCASSSTGTGNTEAFFGQGTRLTVV.

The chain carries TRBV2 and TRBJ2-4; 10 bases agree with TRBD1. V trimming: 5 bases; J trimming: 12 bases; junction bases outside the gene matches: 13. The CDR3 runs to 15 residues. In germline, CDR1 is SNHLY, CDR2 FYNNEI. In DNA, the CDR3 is TGTGCCAGCAGTTCAAGTGTAGGGACAGGGGAGGGTCAGTACTTC. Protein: CASSSSVGTGEGQYF.

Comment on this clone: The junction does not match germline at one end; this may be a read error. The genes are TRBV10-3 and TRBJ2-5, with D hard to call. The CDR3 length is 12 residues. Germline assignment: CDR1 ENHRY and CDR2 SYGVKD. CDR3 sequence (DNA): TGTGCCACCAGTGCCCAGCAAGAGACCCAGTACTTC. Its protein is CATSAQQETQYF.

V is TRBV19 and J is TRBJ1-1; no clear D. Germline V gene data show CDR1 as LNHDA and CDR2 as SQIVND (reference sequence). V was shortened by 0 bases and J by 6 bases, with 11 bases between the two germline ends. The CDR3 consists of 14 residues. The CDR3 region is CASSIEAGSAEAFF. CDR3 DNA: TGTGCCAGTAGTATAGAGGCAGGCTCAGCTGAAGCTTTCTTT. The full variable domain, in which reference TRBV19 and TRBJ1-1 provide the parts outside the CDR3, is DGGITQSPKYLFRKEGQNVTLSCEQNLNHDAMYWYRQDPGQGLRLIYYSQIVNDFQKGDIAEGYSVSREKKESFPLTVTSAQKNPTAFYLCASSIEAGSAEAFFGQGTRLTVV.

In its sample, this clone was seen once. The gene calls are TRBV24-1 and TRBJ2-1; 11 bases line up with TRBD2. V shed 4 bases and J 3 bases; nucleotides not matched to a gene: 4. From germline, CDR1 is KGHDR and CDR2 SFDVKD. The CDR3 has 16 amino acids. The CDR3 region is CATSEPGTSGYNEQFF. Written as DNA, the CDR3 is TGTGCCACCAGTGAACCAGGGACTAGCGGCTACAATGAGCAGTTCTTC.

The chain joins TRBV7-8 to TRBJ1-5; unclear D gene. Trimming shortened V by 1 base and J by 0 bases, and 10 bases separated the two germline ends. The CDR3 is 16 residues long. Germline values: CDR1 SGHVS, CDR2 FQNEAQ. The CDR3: CASSLGAGNSNQPQHF. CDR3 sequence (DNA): TGTGCCAGCAGCTTAGGGGCCGGGAATAGCAATCAGCCCCAGCATTTT.